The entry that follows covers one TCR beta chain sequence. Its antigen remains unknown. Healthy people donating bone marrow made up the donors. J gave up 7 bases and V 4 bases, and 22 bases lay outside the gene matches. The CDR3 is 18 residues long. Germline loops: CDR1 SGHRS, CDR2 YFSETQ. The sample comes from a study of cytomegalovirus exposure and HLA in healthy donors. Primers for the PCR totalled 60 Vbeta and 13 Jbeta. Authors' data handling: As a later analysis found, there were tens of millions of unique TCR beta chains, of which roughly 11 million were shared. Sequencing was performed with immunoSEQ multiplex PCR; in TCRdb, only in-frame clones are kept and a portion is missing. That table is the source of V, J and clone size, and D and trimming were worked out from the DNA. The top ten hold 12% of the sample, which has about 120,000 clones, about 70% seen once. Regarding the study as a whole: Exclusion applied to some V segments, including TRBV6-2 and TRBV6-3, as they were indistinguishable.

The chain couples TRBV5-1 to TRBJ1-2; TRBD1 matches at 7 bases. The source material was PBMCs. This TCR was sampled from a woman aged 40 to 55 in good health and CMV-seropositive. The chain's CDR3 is CASSPGGTGERKVGGYTF. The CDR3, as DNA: TGCGCCAGCAGCCCCGGAGGAACAGGGGAAAGAAAAGTAGGTGGCTACACCTTC.